The clone carrying this TCR beta chain was picked up a small number of times. The same CDR3 is also encoded by other DNA sequences in this sample. This entry comes from a study of shared clonotypes between healthy human individuals. The donors, all of them Caucasian adults, lived in Nashville, Tennessee. The ends were cut back, 4 bases at V and 5 bases at J, with 8 bases in the middle. CDR3 size: 12 residues. Per germline, CDR1 SEHNR and CDR2 FQNEAQ (reference sequence). The assay was immunoSEQ multiplex PCR, and TCRdb's table has in-frame clones only and misses some. The table includes hundreds of thousands of clones, about 76% detected once.

The V and J genes are TRBV7-9 and TRBJ1-2; D uncertain. Sample: PBMCs. The receptor's source is a woman in her thirties or forties in good health. Some clones in this sample may be carry-over from other donors' samples. The CDR3 sequence is CASSSDSYGYTF. DNA of the CDR3: TGTGCCAGCAGCTCTGATAGTTATGGCTACACCTTC.